What follows are 5 T cell receptor beta chains derived from one specimen sequenced in a study of cytomegalovirus exposure and HLA in healthy donors. Amplification used 60 Vbeta primers and 13 Jbeta primers. Produced via immunoSEQ multiplex PCR; TCRdb's table is partial and in-frame only. The profile covers 95,000 to 110,000 clones, with over 60% appearing a single time and more than 4% taken by the ten largest. The sequencing sample was made of PBMCs. The source of these receptors is a male donor in good health and CMV-seronegative.

This clone was counted once. The genes are TRBV19 and TRBJ1-1, with D maybe TRBD1 (6 bases). This CDR3 spans 12 amino acids. V was cut by 6 bases and J by 1 base, with 6 bases left in between. Germline V gene sequence: CDR1 LNHDA, CDR2 SQIVND (reference sequence). CDR3 in amino acids: CASRTGNTEAFF. For the CDR3, the DNA is TGTGCCAGTAGGACAGGGAACACTGAAGCTTTCTTT.

The chain joins TRBV7-6 to TRBJ2-3, with TRBD1 matching 9 bases. Trimming at V came to 4 bases and at J to 3 bases, leaving 8 bases not matched to a gene. The germline gives CDR1 SGHVS, CDR2 FNYEAQ. This CDR3 comprises 16 residues. The CDR3 spells CASSSKTGGVTDTQYF. The DNA of the CDR3 is TGTGCCAGCAGCTCTAAGACAGGGGGTGTTACAGATACGCAGTATTTT.

This chain connects TRBV10-1 to TRBJ1-1; D ambiguous. The V gene lost 8 bases and the J gene lost 1 base, with 11 bases spanning the gap. Germline CDR1 is WNHNN and CDR2 is SYGVQD (reference sequence). The CDR3 is made up of 13 amino acids. The CDR3 reads CASAVRGNTEAFF. Here the CDR3 DNA reads TGCGCCAGCGCTGTCCGGGGGAACACTGAAGCTTTCTTT.

This chain links TRBV6-1 with TRBJ1-5, with 7 bases lining up with TRBD1. Germline values: CDR1 MNHNS, CDR2 SASEGT. The CDR3 has 15 amino acids. The V gene end was trimmed by 2 bases and the J gene end by 5 bases; junction bases not matched to a gene: 6. CDR3 sequence reads: CASSEWGQGDQPQHF. CDR3 in DNA: TGTGCCAGCAGTGAATGGGGGCAGGGGGATCAGCCCCAGCATTTT.

The chain combines TRBV7-6 with TRBJ2-3, with TRBD1 identical over 7 bases. The germline CDR1 and CDR2 sequences are SGHVS and FNYEAQ. V gave up 5 bases and J gave up 8 bases; unmatched junction bases: 10. The CDR3 totals 14 residues. CDR3 in amino acids: CASSRDRVMVTQYF. The CDR3 nucleotides are TGTGCCAGCAGCCGCGACAGGGTTATGGTTACGCAGTATTTT. Full variable domain (outside the CDR3, taken from reference TRBV7-6 and TRBJ2-3): GAGVSQSPRYKVTKRGQDVALRCDPISGHVSLYWYRQALGQGPEFLTYFNYEAQQDKSGLPNDRFSAERPEGSISTLTIQRTEQRDSAMYRCASSRDRVMVTQYFGPGTRLTVL.